This entry lists 22 T cell receptor beta chains sequenced from one sample in a study of glioma-infiltrating T cells. The iRepertoire nested amplicon-rescue multiplex PCR amplified TCR alpha and beta CDR3s from RNA. TCRdb recomputed calls from the multiplex PCR reads with MiXCR, one row per CDR3 protein. The table has about 210,000 distinct CDR3 sequences, 32% seen once. Source material: glioma tissue, nonneoplastic brain tissue, or PBMCs (not recorded which). These receptors all stem from a human donor with low-grade glioma or glioblastoma, undergoing nonglioma brain surgery, or in good health (not recorded which).

The V call is TRBV4-3, the J call TRBJ1-6; D is uncertain. The V gene's germline CDR1 is LGHNA and CDR2 YSLEER. The CDR3 is 15 amino acids. V was trimmed by 0 bases and J by 10 bases, leaving 13 bases between them. This CDR3 reads CASSQDLGIESPLHF. The CDR3 bases are TGCGCCAGCAGCCAAGATTTGGGTATAGAGTCACCCCTCCACTTT.

This clonotype was seen more than once but under ten times. V and J are TRBV7-2 and TRBJ1-1; the D is unclear. CDR3 length: 13 residues. CDR1 is SGHTA and CDR2 is FQGNSA in the germline V gene. Trimming took 8 bases from V and 0 from J, leaving 10 bases between them. The CDR3, as DNA: TGTGCCAGCGGCCCCCAGATGAACACTGAAGCTTTCTTT. Translation: CASGPQMNTEAFF.

V gene TRBV5-4 combines with J gene TRBJ2-3; D is possibly TRBD1 (8 bases). Looked up from germline, CDR1 is SGHNT and CDR2 is YYREEE (reference sequence). The CDR3 has 18 residues. Trimming removed 1 base from V and 0 bases from J, with 18 bases in between. This CDR3 is CASSLRTGRGVSTDTQYF. The CDR3 DNA reads as TGTGCCAGCAGCTTGAGGACAGGGAGGGGGGTAAGCACAGATACGCAGTATTTT.

This clonotype was counted at least ten times. The chain links TRBV6-5 to TRBJ2-1; weak D call: TRBD2 (6 bases). Looked up from germline, CDR1 is MNHEY and CDR2 is SVGAGI. The CDR3 consists of 17 residues. Trimming cost V 0 bases and J 6 bases, with 18 bases left between them. CDR3 nucleotides: TGTGCCAGCAGTTACTCGAACTTAGCGGCAGTCTTCAATGAGCAGTTCTTC. This codes for CASSYSNLAAVFNEQFF.

This clonotype was detected a few times. This chain links TRBV5-5 with TRBJ1-1, with TRBD1 matching over 9 bases. The CDR3 consists of 15 residues. The germline V gene encodes CDR1 SGHKS and CDR2 YYEKEE (reference sequence). V shed 1 base and J 3 bases; nucleotides not matched to a gene: 4. DNA for the CDR3: TGTGCCAGCAGCTTGATGACAGGGGGAGACACTGAAGCTTTCTTT. Translating it yields CASSLMTGGDTEAFF.

As concerns this clonotype: This sequence may be a read error, since a much larger clone differs from it by one base. The chain carries TRBV7-2 and TRBJ1-2; weak D call: TRBD1 (5 bases). The V gene's germline CDR1 is SGHTA and CDR2 FQGNSA. This CDR3 region has 13 residues. The CDR3 DNA reads as TGTGCCAGCAGCCGGGACCGCGGCTATTGCTACACCTTC. It specifies CASSRDRGYCYTF.

This clonotype was recorded only once. In DNA, the CDR3 is TGTGCCAGCAGCTTAGAAGCGGGAGAGTTGATCAATGAGCAGTTCTTC. Its translation: CASSLEAGELINEQFF. The chain uses TRBV7-9 and TRBJ2-1; TRBD2 matches 8 bases. The CDR3 has 16 amino acids. Losses at the gene ends were 1 base for V and 6 bases for J; bases not matched to a gene: 8. Per the germline V gene, CDR1 is SEHNR and CDR2 is FQNEAQ (reference sequence).

This clonotype occurred many times. The chain joins TRBV3-1 to TRBJ2-1; TRBD1 might be the D (5 bases). CDR3 length: 15 amino acids. Germline V gene lookup returns CDR1 LGHDT and CDR2 YNNKEL (reference sequence). Trimming pared 0 bases from V and 7 bases from J, leaving 13 bases between. The CDR3 DNA follows: TGTGCCAGCAGCCAAGATAGTGCAGGGAATAATGAGCAGTTCTTC. This gives the protein CASSQDSAGNNEQFF.

The chain has TRBV7-2 and TRBJ2-3; possibly TRBD1 or TRBD2 for D (5 bases each). V was shortened by 1 base and J by 5 bases, with 16 bases between the two germline ends. The V gene's germline CDR1 is SGHTA and CDR2 FQGNSA. The CDR3 sequence is 16 residues long. The CDR3 is CASSLGRGANIDTQYF. The CDR3 DNA reads TGTGCCAGCAGCTTAGGCCGGGGCGCTAATATAGATACGCAGTATTTT.

With respect to this clonotype: A much bigger clone sits one base away, suggesting this may be a read error. V gene TRBV10-3 combines with J gene TRBJ2-3; D might be TRBD2 (6 bases). The CDR3 extends over 14 amino acids. V was shortened by 2 bases and J by 3 bases, with 9 bases between the two germline ends. Germline loops: CDR1 ENHRY, CDR2 SYGVKD. Here the CDR3 reads CAISELAKTDTQYF. The DNA for the CDR3 is TGTGCCATCAGTGAGCTAGCGAAGACAGATACGCAGTATTTT.

This clonotype came up many times. V and J are TRBV27 and TRBJ1-1, with D uncertain. Germline assignment: CDR1 MNHEY and CDR2 SMNVEV (reference sequence). This CDR3 region has 13 residues. V was clipped by 6 bases and J by 0 bases, with 8 bases between them. The CDR3 DNA reads TGTGCCAGCAGATGGACGGTGAACACTGAAGCTTTCTTT. It yields the protein CASRWTVNTEAFF.

As for this clonotype: A read error may be the cause here, since a much bigger clone is one base away. J is TRBJ2-5 and V is TRBV6-6; no clear D gene. Germline lookup yields CDR1 MNHNY and CDR2 SVGAGI (reference sequence). V shed 2 bases and J shed 5 bases, with 18 bases lying between them. The CDR3 has 16 amino acids. The CDR3 sequence: CASSYPPRAQWETQYF. The DNA of the CDR3 is TGTGCCAGCAGTTACCCCCCCCGGGCACAATGGGAGACCCAGTACTTC.

Worth noting for this clonotype: This may be a read error: a much more frequent sequence differs by one nucleotide. The chain couples TRBV29-1 to TRBJ2-2; D is perhaps TRBD1 or TRBD2 (5 bases each). Trimming shortened V by 4 bases and J by 6 bases, and 6 bases separated the two germline ends. The V gene's germline CDR1 is SQVTM and CDR2 ANQGSEA. This CDR3 is 11 amino acids long. The CDR3 bases are TGCAGCGTTGGGGGACCCGGGGAGCTGTTTTTT. Translation gives CSVGGPGELFF.

This clonotype has a count of ten or more. The chain employs TRBV29-1 and TRBJ2-1; 14 bases align to TRBD2. The CDR3 is 12 amino acids. Trimming took 6 bases from V and 8 from J; bases not matched to a gene: 0. Germline CDR1 SQVTM, CDR2 ANQGSEA. The CDR3: CSVGLAGDEQFF. Written as DNA, the CDR3 is TGCAGCGTGGGACTAGCGGGAGATGAGCAGTTCTTC.

The genes are TRBV5-1 and TRBJ2-1, with 11 positions matching TRBD2. Germline V CDR1 and CDR2: SGHRS, YFSETQ. Trimming at V came to 4 bases and at J to 8 bases, leaving 8 bases not matched to a gene. CDR3 length: 15 amino acids. The CDR3 spells CASSLKLAGEDEQFF. CDR3 nucleotide sequence: TGCGCCAGCAGCCTAAAACTAGCGGGAGAAGATGAGCAGTTCTTC.

The chain employs TRBV7-3 and TRBJ2-1; TRBD2 matches 15 bases. The germline V gene encodes CDR1 SGHTA and CDR2 FQGTGA. V lost 2 bases to trimming and J lost 5 bases; unmatched junction nucleotides: 4. CDR3 length equals 17 residues. CDR3 residues: CASSLEGTSGGHNEQFF. The CDR3 nucleotides are TGTGCCAGCAGCTTAGAAGGGACTAGCGGGGGGCACAATGAGCAGTTCTTC.

The sample holds one count of this clonotype. It may be a read error: a sequence one base away is much more abundant. V gene TRBV27 combines with J gene TRBJ2-5; a weak D match, TRBD2 (5 bases). The CDR3 is 16 residues long. Per germline, CDR1 MNHEY and CDR2 SMNVEV (reference sequence). The V and J ends lost 5 bases and 4 bases respectively, with 20 bases between them. The CDR3 DNA sequence: TGTGCCAGCAGTGATTTGGAGGATGGCACGAGAGAGACCCAGTACTTC. This gives the protein CASSDLEDGTRETQYF.

There are many counts of this clonotype. The rearrangement uses TRBV6-1 and TRBJ2-7; TRBD2 matches at 11 bases. CDR1 and CDR2 (germline): MNHNS, SASEGT. CDR3 length: 15 amino acids. V gave up 3 bases and J gave up 5 bases; unmatched junction bases: 6. In DNA form, the CDR3 reads TGTGCCAGCAGTGATATGACTAGCGGGAAGGACGAGCAGTACTTC. This translates into CASSDMTSGKDEQYF.

This clonotype was found many times. This rearrangement joins TRBV4-2 to TRBJ2-1; D is unresolved. Between the trimmed V and J ends, which lost 3 bases and 9 bases, there was a span of 9 bases. The CDR3 consists of 12 residues. Germline CDR1 is LGHNA and CDR2 is YNFKEQ. The CDR3 nucleotides are TGTGCCAGCAGCCAGTGGGGTGGTGAGCAGTTCTTC. Its translation is CASSQWGGEQFF.

Regarding this clonotype: A single base separates this from a much larger clone, so it may be a read error. The genes are TRBV7-3 and TRBJ2-1; D remains ambiguous. This CDR3 comprises 16 residues. Trimming shortened V by 5 bases and J by 0 bases, and 14 bases separated the two germline ends. The germline V gene encodes CDR1 SGHTA and CDR2 FQGTGA. The CDR3, as DNA: TGTGCCAGCAGCCAGGAACACAGTATCTCCTACAATGAGCAGTTCTTC. It translates to CASSQEHSISYNEQFF. The full variable domain, its missing parts supplied by reference TRBV7-3 and TRBJ2-1, is GAGVSQTPSNKVTEKGKYVELRCDPISGHTALYWYRQSLGQGPEFLIYFQGTGAADDSGLPNDRFFAVRPEGSVSTLKIQRTERGDSAVYLCASSQEHSISYNEQFFGPGTRLTVL.

CDR3 in amino acids: CASSSWSSGRGSDTQYF. CDR3 nucleotides: TGTGCCAGCAGTTCCTGGTCTAGCGGGAGAGGATCAGATACGCAGTATTTT. The J gene is TRBJ2-3, the V gene TRBV28; 10 bases map to TRBD2. V shed 4 bases and J 4 bases; nucleotides not matched to a gene: 11. Per germline, CDR1 MDHEN and CDR2 SYDVKM. This CDR3 is 17 amino acids long.

In this sample, this clonotype turned up a few times. A junction end diverges from the germline sequence, so it may reflect a read error. V and J are TRBV5-1 and TRBJ1-2, with TRBD1 as a possible D gene (5 bases). Germline V gene lookup returns CDR1 SGHRS and CDR2 YFSETQ. The CDR3 is 13 residues long. CDR3 in DNA: TGCGCCAGCAACTTGGGGGGTAACTATGGCTACACCTTC. Its protein is CASNLGGNYGYTF.